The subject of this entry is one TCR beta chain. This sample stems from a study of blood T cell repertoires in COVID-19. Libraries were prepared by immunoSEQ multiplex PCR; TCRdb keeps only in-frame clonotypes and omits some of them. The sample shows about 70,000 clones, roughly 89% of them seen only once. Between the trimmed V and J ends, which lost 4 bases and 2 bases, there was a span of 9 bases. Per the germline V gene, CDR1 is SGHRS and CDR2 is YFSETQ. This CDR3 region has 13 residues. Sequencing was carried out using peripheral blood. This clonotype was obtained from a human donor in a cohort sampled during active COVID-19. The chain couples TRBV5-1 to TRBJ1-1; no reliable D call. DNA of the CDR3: TGCGCCAGCAGCCTATCCATTAACACTGAAGCTTTCTTT. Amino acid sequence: CASSLSINTEAFF.